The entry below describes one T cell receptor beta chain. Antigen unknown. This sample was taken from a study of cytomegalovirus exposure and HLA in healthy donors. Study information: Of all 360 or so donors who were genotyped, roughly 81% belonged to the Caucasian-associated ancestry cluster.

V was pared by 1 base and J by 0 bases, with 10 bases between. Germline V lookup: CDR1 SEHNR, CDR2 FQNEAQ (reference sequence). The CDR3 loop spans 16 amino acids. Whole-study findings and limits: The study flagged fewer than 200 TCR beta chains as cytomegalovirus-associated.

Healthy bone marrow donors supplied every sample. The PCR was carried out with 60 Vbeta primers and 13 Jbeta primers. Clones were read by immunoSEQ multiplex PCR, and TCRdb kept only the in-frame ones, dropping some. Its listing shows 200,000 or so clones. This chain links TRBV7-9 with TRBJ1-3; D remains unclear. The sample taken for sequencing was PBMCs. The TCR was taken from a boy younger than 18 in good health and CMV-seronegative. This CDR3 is CASSLVRVSSGNTIYF. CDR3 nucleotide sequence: TGTGCCAGCAGCTTAGTTCGGGTCAGCTCTGGAAACACCATATATTTT.